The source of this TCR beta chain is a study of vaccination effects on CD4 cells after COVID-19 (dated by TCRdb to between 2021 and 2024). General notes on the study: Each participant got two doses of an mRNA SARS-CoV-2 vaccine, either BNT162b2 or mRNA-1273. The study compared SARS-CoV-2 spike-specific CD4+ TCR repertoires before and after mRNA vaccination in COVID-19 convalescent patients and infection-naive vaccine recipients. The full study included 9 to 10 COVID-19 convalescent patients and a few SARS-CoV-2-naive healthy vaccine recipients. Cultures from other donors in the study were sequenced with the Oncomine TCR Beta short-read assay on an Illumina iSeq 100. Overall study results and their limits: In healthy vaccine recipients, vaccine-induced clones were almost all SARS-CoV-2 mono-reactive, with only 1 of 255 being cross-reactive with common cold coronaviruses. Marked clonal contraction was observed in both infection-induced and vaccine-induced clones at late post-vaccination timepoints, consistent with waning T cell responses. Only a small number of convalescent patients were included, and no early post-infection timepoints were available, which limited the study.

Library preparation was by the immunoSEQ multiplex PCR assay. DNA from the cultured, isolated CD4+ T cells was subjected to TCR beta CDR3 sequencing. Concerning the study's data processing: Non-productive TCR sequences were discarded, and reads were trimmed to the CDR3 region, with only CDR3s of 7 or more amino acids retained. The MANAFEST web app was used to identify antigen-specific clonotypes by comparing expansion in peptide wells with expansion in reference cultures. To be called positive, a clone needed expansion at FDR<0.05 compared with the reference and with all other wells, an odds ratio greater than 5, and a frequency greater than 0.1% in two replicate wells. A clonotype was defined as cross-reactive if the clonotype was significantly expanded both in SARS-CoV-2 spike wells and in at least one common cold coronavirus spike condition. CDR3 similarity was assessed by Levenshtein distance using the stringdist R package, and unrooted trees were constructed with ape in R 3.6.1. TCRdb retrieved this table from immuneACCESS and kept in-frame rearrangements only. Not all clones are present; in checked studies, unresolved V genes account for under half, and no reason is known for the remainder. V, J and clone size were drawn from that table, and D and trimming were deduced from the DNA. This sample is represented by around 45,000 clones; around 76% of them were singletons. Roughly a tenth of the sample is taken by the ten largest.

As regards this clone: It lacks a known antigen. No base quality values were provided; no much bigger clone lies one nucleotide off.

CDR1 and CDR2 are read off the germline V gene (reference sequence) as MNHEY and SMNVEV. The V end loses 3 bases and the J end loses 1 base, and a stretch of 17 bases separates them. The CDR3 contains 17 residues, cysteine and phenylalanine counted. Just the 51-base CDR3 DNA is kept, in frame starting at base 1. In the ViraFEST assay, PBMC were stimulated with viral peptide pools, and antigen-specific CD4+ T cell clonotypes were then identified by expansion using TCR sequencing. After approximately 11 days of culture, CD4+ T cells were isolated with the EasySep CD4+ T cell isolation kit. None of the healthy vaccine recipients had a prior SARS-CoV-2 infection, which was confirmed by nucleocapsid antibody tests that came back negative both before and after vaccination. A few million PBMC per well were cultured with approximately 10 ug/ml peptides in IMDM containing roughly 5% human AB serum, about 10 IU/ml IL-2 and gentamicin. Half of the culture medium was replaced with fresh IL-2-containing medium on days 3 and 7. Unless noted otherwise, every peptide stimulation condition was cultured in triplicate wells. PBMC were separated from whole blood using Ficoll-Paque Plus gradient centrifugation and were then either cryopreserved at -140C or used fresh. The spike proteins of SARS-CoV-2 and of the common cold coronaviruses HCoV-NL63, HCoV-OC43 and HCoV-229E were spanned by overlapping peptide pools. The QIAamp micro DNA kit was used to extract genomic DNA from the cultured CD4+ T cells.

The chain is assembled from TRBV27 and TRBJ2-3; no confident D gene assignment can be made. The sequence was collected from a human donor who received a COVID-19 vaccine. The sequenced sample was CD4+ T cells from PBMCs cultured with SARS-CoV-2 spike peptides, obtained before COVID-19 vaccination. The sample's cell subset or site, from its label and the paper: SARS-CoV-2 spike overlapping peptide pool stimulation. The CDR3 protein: CASSFSRTLGGTDTQYF. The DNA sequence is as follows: TGTGCCAGCAGTTTTTCACGAACTCTGGGTGGCACAGATACGCAGTATTTT.